This T cell receptor (beta chain) comes out of a study of T cells in Graves' hyperthyroidism and ophthalmopathy. The study left out patients who had uncontrolled infection, other autoimmune disease, pregnancy or lactation. RNA transcripts served as the template for amplifying TCR beta CDR3 regions. An initial round of RT-PCR targeting the TCR CDR3 relied on the HTBI primer set. TCRdb re-analysed the multiplex PCR reads in MiXCR, keeping a single row per CDR3 protein. The sample holds 300,000 to 450,000 distinct CDR3 sequences, approximately 15% seen once. This CDR3 is built from 17 residues. V was pared by 0 bases and J by 4 bases, with 8 bases of the junction left unmatched. Germline V CDR1 and CDR2: SGHRS, YFSETQ.

The chain combines TRBV5-1 with TRBJ2-7; 12 bases match TRBD2. This receptor was obtained from a man aged 25-45 years with Graves' hyperthyroidism that later progressed to Graves' ophthalmopathy. Sequenced: blood. The CDR3 nucleotides read TGCGCCAGCAGCTTGGCCTCTAGCGGGGGGGCATCGTACGAGCAGTACTTC. Translation gives CASSLASSGGASYEQYF.